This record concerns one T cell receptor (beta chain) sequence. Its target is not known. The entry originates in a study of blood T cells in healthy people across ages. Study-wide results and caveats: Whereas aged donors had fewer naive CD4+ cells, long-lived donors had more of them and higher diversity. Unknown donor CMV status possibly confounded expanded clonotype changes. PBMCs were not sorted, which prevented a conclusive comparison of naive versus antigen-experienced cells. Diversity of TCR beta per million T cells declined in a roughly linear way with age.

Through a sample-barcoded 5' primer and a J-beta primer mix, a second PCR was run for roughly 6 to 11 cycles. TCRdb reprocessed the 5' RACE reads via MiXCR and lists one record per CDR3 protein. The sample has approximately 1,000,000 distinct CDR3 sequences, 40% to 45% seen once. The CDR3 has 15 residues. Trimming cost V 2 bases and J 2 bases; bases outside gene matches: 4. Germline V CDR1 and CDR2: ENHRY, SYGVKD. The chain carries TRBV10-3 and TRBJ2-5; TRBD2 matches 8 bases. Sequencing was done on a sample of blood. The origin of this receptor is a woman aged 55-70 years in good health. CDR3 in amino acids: CAISEPLAGQETQYF. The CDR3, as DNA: TGTGCCATCAGTGAGCCTCTAGCGGGTCAAGAGACCCAGTACTTC.